This TCR beta chain was recorded in a study of monozygotic twins with cystic fibrosis. This table comes from immunoSEQ multiplex PCR, and its TCRdb copy is limited to in-frame clones, with some not included. The sample carries roughly 25,000 clones, approximately 89% recorded once. Material for sequencing was blood. The receptor comes from a girl aged 2 to 9 with cystic fibrosis.

The chain's CDR3 is CASSLWAGAPEQYF. The CDR3, as DNA: TGTGCCAGCAGTTTATGGGCAGGGGCCCCCGAGCAGTACTTC. The rearrangement joins TRBV28 to TRBJ2-7; a possible D gene is TRBD1 (6 bases). Trimming stripped 0 bases from V and 6 bases from J, with 12 bases between. Germline assignment: CDR1 MDHEN and CDR2 SYDVKM. This CDR3 comprises 14 residues.